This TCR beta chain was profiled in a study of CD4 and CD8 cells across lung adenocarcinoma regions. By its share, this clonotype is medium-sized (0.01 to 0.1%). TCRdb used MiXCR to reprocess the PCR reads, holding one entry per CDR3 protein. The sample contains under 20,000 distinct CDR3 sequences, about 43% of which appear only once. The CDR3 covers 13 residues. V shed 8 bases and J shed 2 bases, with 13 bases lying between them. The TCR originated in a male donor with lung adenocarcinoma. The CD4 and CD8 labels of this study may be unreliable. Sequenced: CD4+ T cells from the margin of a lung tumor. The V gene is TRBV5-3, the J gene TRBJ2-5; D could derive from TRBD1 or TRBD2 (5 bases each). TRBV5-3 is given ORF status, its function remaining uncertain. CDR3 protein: CASHGTGQETQYF. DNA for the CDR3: TGTGCCAGCCACGGGACGGGTCAAGAGACCCAGTACTTC.